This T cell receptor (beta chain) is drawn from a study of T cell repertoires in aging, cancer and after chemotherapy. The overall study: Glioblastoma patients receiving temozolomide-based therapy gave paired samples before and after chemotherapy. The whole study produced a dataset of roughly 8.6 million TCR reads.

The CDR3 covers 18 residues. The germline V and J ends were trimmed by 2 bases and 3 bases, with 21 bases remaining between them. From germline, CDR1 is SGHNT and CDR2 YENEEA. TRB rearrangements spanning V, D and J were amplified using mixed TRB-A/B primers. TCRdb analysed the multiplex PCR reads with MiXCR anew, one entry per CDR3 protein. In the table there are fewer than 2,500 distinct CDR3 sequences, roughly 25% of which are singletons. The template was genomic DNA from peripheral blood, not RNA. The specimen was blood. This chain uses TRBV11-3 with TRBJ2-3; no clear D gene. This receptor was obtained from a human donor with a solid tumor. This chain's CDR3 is CASSLNGIGGAETDTQYF. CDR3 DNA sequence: TGTGCCAGCAGCTTAAACGGTATTGGCGGAGCCGAGACAGATACGCAGTATTTT.